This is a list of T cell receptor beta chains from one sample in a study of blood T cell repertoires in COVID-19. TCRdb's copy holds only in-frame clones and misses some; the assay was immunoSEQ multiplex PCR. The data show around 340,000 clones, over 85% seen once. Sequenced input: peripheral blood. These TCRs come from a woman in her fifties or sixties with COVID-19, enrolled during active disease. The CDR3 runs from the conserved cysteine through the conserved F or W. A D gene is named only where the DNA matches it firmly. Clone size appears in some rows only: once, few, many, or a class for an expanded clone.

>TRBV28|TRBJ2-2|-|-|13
TGTGCCAGCAGATTGGACTGGATTGGGGAGCTGTTTTTT
CASRLDWIGELFF
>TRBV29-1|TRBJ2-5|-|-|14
TGCAGCGTTGGTGCGGCGGGCTTAATCGGGACCCAGTACTTC
CSVGAAGLIGTQYF
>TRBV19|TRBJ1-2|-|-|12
TGTGCCAGTGGGGGGTTCGACTATGGCTACACCTTC
CASGGFDYGYTF
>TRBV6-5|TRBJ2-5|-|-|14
TGTGCCAGCGGGCGGGGTTCCTTCCAAGAGACCCAGTACTTC
CASGRGSFQETQYF
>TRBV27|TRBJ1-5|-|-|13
TGTGCCAGCGCGACTGATGGTGTGCAGCCCCAGCATTTT
CASATDGVQPQHF
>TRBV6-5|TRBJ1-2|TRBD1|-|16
TGTGCCAGCAGTTACGGGCGACAGGGTGGCGGCTATGGCTACACCTTC
CASSYGRQGGGYGYTF
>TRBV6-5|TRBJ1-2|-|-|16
TGTGCCAGCAGTTACACCGAGTGGCCGCGGCGGCGTGGCTACACCTTC
CASSYTEWPRRRGYTF
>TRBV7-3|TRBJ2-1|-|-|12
TGTGCCAGCAGCTTCCTAGGCAATGAGCAGTTCTTC
CASSFLGNEQFF
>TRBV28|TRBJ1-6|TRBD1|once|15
TGTGCCAGCAGCCAACTATACAGGGGGAATTCACCCCTCCACTTT
CASSQLYRGNSPLHF
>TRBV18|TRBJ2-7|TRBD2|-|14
TGTGCCAGCTCACCACGGGGAGGGACCTACGAGCAGTACTTC
CASSPRGGTYEQYF
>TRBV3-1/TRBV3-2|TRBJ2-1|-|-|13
TGTGCCAGCAGCCTAGGACACTACAATGAGCAGTTCTTC
CASSLGHYNEQFF
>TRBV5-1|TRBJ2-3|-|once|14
TGCGCCAGCAGCATCCGGTCCCTTGGAGATACGCAGTATTTT
CASSIRSLGDTQYF
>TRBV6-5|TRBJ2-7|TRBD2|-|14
TGTGCCAGCAGCGGACTAGCGGACTCCTACGAGCAGTACTTC
CASSGLADSYEQYF
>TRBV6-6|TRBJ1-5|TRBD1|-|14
TGTGCCAGCACTCTCGGACAGGGGGGTCAGCCCCAGCATTTT
CASTLGQGGQPQHF
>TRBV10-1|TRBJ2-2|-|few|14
TGCGCCAGCAGTGTTTCCAGGGATACCGGGGAGCTGTTTTTT
CASSVSRDTGELFF
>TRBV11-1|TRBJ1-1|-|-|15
TGTGCCAGCAGCTTAACCCCCGACACCAACACTGAAGCTTTCTTT
CASSLTPDTNTEAFF
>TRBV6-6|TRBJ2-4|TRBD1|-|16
TGTGCCAGCAGTTACGGACAGGGTGCAACCAAAAACATTCAGTACTTC
CASSYGQGATKNIQYF
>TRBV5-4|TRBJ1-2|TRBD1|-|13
TGTGCCAGCAGCACCCGGACAGGGATGGACTACACCTTC
CASSTRTGMDYTF
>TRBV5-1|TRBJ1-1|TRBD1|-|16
TGCGCCAGCAGCTTTTCCCGGACAGGTGAGAACACTGAAGCTTTCTTT
CASSFSRTGENTEAFF
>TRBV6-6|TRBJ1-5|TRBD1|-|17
TGTGCCAGCAGTCGACTCTTGAATGACAGGGGAGAACAGCCCCAGCATTTT
CASSRLLNDRGEQPQHF
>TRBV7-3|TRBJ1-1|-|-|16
TGTGCCAGCAGCTTAAATTCGCCCGGACTTGGGGCTGAAGCTTTCTTT
CASSLNSPGLGAEAFF
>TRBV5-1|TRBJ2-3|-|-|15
TGCGCCAGCAGCTTGGACGGGACTTACACAGATACGCAGTATTTT
CASSLDGTYTDTQYF
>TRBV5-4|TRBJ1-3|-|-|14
TGTGCCAGCAGCCGCGGGGGCTCTGGAAACACCATATATTTT
CASSRGGSGNTIYF
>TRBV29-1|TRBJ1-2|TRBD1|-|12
TGCAGCGTTGTGGGTAGGGGGCTCGGCTACACCTTC
CSVVGRGLGYTF
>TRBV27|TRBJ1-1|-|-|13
TGTGCCAGCAGTTTAATAGGGGAAACTGAAGCTTTCTTT
CASSLIGETEAFF
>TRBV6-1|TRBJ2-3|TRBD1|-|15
TGTGCCAGCAGTGAACGTGCAGGGGGCGTGAGGACGCAGTATTTT
CASSERAGGVRTQYF